Reported below is one T cell receptor beta chain. Its antigen is as yet unknown. Looked up from germline, CDR1 is MNHNS and CDR2 is SASEGT. This CDR3 region has 13 residues. The ends were cut back, 5 bases at V and 3 bases at J, with 8 bases in the middle. This sample is drawn from a study of shared clonotypes between healthy human individuals. Libraries were prepared by immunoSEQ multiplex PCR; TCRdb keeps only in-frame clonotypes and omits some of them. Among millions of clones, about 92% were seen once, and the ten largest hold around 0.4%. Study-wide results and limits: Several donors held about 5% of naive CD4 clonotypes in common. At large depth, rarefaction still showed sorted-subset sequencing to be incomplete.

Negatively enriched CD4+ T cells were divided by CD45RA into naive and memory. The material sequenced was naive CD4+ T cells from PBMCs. Noted subset: CD45RA+ positively selected. V is TRBV6-1 and J is TRBJ1-5; D uncertain. The sequence came from a man younger than 35 in good health. Some clones in this sample may be carry-over from other donors' samples. The CDR3 DNA reads TGTGCCAGCAGTCCCCGGGACAATCAGCCCCAGCATTTT. Translated: CASSPRDNQPQHF.